This TCR beta chain stems from a study of T-cell reconstitution after alpha-beta-depleted transplantation in children. Whole-study findings and limits: Several hundred expanded graft clones reportedly were the source of alpha-beta T cells about two months after transplant. Several patients had high TCRbeta diversity at day 60; it came from surviving recipient T cells and thymic progenitors.

Only one count was recorded for this clonotype. Its specificity is not known. Trimming took 5 bases from V and 3 from J, leaving 14 bases between them. The CDR3 has 15 residues. Germline V lookup: CDR1 GTSNPN, CDR2 SVGIG (reference sequence). Molecular barcoding with unique molecular identifiers was used for the TCRbeta library. TCRdb re-derived calls from the PCR reads in MiXCR, one entry per CDR3 protein. This table holds fewer than 500,000 distinct CDR3 sequences, roughly two fifths found once. This specimen consisted of PBMCs, obtained before TCRalphabeta/CD19-depleted stem cell transplant. This receptor was identified in a girl aged 2-10 years with aplastic anemia, due to receive a stem cell transplant. The V gene is TRBV30, the J gene TRBJ2-6; D is unclear. The CDR3 coding sequence is TGTGCCTGGGCTCCCGGGCCGGGTGGGGCCAACGTCCTGACTTTC. It codes for CAWAPGPGGANVLTF.